This T cell receptor beta chain was recovered during a study of cytomegalovirus exposure and HLA in healthy donors. Study observations and caveats: Being productive about 87% or about 30% of the time was typical of most TCR beta V segments in an earlier analysis. Later work showed greater clonal expansion in HLA-associated TCR beta chains than in equally common others.

This CDR3 region has 15 residues. The germline V and J ends were trimmed by 1 base and 10 bases, with 14 bases remaining between them. Germline V gives CDR1 SEHNR, CDR2 FQNEAQ (reference sequence). On this clone itself: Its specificity is not known.

The PCR ran on 60 Vbeta and 13 Jbeta primers. Generated by immunoSEQ multiplex PCR, the TCRdb table keeps only in-frame clones and is missing some. The sample lists under 200,000 clones, over 65% seen once, with approximately 3.1% in the top ten. Sequencing was performed on PBMCs. The clonotype originates from a woman aged 40 to 50 in good health and CMV-seronegative. The chain is built from TRBV7-9 and TRBJ1-6; possible D gene TRBD1, 5 bases. The CDR3 protein is CASSLGDSSTSPLHF. CDR3 nucleotides: TGTGCCAGCAGCTTAGGCGACAGTAGTACATCACCCCTCCACTTT.